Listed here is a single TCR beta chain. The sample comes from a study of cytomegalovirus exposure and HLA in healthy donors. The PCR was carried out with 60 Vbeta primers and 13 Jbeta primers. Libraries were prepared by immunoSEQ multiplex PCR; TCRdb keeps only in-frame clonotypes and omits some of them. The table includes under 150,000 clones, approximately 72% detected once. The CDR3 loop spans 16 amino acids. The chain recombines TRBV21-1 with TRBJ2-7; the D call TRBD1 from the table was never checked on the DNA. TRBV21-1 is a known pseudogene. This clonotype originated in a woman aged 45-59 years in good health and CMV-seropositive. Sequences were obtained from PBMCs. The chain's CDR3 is CASRDLWETGVYEQYF. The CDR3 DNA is TGTGCCAGCAGAGACCTTTGGGAGACAGGGGTCTACGAGCAGTACTTC.